What follows is one T cell receptor beta chain and its context. Its antigen is not known. This specimen belongs to a study of T cells in Graves' hyperthyroidism and ophthalmopathy. Study results and limitations: Most expanded thyroid clonotypes above 0.001 also appeared in blood. From stable hyperthyroidism, ophthalmopathy was separated by a 13 V-J model.

V dropped 3 bases and J dropped 2 bases, with 11 bases sitting between them. This CDR3 has 13 amino acids. From germline, CDR1 is DFQATT and CDR2 SNEGSKA (reference sequence). Regions amplified from RNA transcripts were the TCR beta CDR3 regions. During a first-round RT-PCR of the TCR CDR3, the HTBI primer set was used. TCRdb re-analysed the multiplex PCR reads in MiXCR, keeping a single row per CDR3 protein. This sample has approximately 640,000 distinct CDR3 sequences, with nearly 45% found just once. Those patients with uncontrolled infection, other autoimmune disease, pregnancy or lactation were excluded. Based on clinical symptoms, serum thyroxine and TRAb, thyroid ultrasound and orbital computed tomography, diagnoses were reached.

This receptor was identified in an adult man with Graves' disease, either hyperthyroidism or ophthalmopathy (not recorded which). The gene calls are TRBV20-1 and TRBJ2-7; possibly TRBD1 or TRBD2 for D (6 bases each). Source material: peripheral blood or thyroid tissue (not recorded which). The CDR3 protein is CSASSGGAYEQYF. CDR3 coding DNA: TGCAGTGCTAGCTCCGGGGGCGCCTACGAGCAGTACTTC.